This TCR beta chain was found in a study of CD8 T cells in Susac syndrome. As to this clonotype: What it binds is not known.

The RNA, about 0.5 to 1 ug, was put through reverse transcription using random hexamers. TCR beta CDR3 was amplified by immunoSEQ covering 54 Vbeta and 13 Jbeta. Via MiXCR, TCRdb re-called the immunoSEQ multiplex PCR reads, giving one row per CDR3 protein. The sample holds over 350,000 distinct CDR3 sequences, more than 70% seen once. Blood CD8+ and CD4+ T cells underwent high-throughput TCR beta sequencing. The patients who served as multiple sclerosis controls were treatment-naive and had stable or active relapsing-remitting disease that fulfilled the revised McDonald criteria. CDR3 size: 16 residues. Germline CDR1 and CDR2: LNHDA and SQIVND (reference sequence). The V and J ends lost 1 base and 0 bases respectively, with 7 bases between them. Study findings and constraints: A relatively small number of individuals underwent TCR sequencing and HLA analysis.

Sequencing was performed on CD8+ T cells from PBMCs. This sequence joins TRBV19 and TRBJ2-6; the D is unclear. This clonotype originated in a human donor with multiple sclerosis. In DNA form, the CDR3 reads TGTGCCAGTAGTATAGTTTGGGACTCTGGGGCCAACGTCCTGACTTTC. Translating it yields CASSIVWDSGANVLTF.